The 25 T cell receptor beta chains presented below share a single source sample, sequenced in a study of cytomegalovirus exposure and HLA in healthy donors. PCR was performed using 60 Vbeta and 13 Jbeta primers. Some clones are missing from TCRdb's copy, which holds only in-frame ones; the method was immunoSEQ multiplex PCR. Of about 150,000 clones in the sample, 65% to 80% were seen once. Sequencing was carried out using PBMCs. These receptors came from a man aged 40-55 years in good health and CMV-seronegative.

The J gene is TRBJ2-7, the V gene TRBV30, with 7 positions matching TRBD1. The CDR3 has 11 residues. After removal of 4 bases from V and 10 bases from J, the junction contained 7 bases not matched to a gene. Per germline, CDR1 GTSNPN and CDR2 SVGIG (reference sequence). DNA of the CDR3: TGTGCCTGGACACTAACAGGGGATCAGTACTTC. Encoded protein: CAWTLTGDQYF.

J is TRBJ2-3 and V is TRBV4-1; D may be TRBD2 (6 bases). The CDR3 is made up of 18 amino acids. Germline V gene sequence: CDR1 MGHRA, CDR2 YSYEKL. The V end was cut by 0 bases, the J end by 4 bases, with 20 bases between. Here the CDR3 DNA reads TGCGCCAGCAGCCAAGAAGGCCTCCTAGCGTACGGGGCAGATACGCAGTATTTT. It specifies CASSQEGLLAYGADTQYF.

CDR3 residues: CASSLTSGARYEQYF. Here the CDR3 DNA reads TGTGCCAGCAGCTTGACTAGCGGGGCACGCTACGAGCAGTACTTC. The gene calls are TRBV7-8 and TRBJ2-7, with TRBD2 matching 11 bases. There are 15 residues in the CDR3. V lost 3 bases, J lost 3 bases, and 4 bases stayed unmatched. Germline CDR1 and CDR2: SGHVS and FQNEAQ.

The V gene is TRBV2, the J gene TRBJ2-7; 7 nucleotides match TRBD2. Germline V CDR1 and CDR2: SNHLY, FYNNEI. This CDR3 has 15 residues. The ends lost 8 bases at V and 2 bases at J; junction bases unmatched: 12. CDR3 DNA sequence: TGTGCCAGCGGAACCGCGGGTAGCGGGCCCTACGAGCAGTACTTC. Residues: CASGTAGSGPYEQYF.

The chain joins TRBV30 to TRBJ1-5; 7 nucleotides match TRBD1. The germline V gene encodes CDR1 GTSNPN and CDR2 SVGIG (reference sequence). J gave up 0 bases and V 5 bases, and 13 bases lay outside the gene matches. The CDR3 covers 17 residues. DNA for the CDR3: TGTGCCTGGGGATCCAGGGGGGCGACCGATAGCAATCAGCCCCAGCATTTT. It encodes CAWGSRGATDSNQPQHF. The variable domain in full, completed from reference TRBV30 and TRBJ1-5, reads SQTIHQWPATLVQPVGSPLSLECTVEGTSNPNLYWYRQAAGRGLQLLFYSVGIGQISSEVPQNLSASRPQDRQFILSSKKLLLSDSGFYLCAWGSRGATDSNQPQHFGDGTRLSIL.

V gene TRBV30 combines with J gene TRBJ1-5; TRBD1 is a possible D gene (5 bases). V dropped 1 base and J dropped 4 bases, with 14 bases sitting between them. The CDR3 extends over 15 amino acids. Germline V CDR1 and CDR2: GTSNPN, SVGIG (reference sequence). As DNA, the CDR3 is TGTGCCTGGAGTGCGTCATATCGGGGGAATCAGCCCCAGCATTTT. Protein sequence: CAWSASYRGNQPQHF.

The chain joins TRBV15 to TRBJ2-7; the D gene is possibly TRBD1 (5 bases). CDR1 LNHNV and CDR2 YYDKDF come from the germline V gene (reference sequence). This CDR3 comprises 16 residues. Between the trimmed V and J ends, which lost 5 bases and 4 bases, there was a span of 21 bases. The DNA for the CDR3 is TGTGCCACCAGCCGGCTCGCCTCGGCAGGGATTTACGAGCAGTACTTC. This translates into CATSRLASAGIYEQYF.

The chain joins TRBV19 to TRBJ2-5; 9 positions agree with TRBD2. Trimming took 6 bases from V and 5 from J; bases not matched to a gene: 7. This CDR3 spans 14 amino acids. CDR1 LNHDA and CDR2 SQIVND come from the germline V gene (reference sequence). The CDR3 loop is CASSAAGLAETQYF. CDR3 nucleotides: TGTGCCAGTAGCGCCGCCGGACTAGCGGAGACCCAGTACTTC.

The CDR3 DNA sequence: TGTGCCAGCAGCCCTGGAGTGTTGCTCTATGGCTACACCTTC. Amino acid sequence: CASSPGVLLYGYTF. The rearrangement uses TRBV6-5 and TRBJ1-2; D unresolved. This CDR3 has 14 amino acids. CDR1 and CDR2 (germline): MNHEY, SVGAGI. V lost 6 bases and J lost 4, with 15 bases in between.

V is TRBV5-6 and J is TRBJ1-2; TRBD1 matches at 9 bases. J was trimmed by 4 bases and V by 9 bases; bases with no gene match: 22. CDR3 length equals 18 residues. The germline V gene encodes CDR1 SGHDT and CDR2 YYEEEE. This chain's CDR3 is CATQTGPGTGIGAYGYTF. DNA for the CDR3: TGTGCCACACAAACCGGTCCCGGGACAGGGATCGGGGCCTATGGCTACACCTTC.

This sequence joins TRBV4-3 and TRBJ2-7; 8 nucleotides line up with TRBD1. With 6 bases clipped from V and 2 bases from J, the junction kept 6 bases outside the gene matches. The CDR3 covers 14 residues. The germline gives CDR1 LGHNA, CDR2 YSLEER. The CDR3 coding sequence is TGCGCCAGCAGTTCTTTACAGGGGGCCTACGAGCAGTACTTC. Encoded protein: CASSSLQGAYEQYF.

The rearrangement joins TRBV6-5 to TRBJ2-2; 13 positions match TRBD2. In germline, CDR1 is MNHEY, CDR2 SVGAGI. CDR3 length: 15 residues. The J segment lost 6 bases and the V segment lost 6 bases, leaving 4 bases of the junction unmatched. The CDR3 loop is CASRPLAGGPGELFF. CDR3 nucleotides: TGTGCCAGCAGACCACTAGCGGGGGGGCCCGGGGAGCTGTTTTTT.

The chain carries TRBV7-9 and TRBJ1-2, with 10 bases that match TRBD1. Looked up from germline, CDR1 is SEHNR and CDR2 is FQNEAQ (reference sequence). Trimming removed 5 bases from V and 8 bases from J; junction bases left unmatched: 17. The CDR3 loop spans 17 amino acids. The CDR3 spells CASSQPSGQGGLYGYTF. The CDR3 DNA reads TGTGCCAGCAGCCAACCGTCCGGACAGGGGGGACTGTACGGCTACACCTTC.

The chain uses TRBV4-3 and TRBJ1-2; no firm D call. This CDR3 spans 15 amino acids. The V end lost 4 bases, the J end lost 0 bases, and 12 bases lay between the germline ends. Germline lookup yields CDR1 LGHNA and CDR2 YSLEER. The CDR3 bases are TGCGCCAGCAGCCTCGGGTTTGTAGCTAACTATGGCTACACCTTC. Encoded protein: CASSLGFVANYGYTF.

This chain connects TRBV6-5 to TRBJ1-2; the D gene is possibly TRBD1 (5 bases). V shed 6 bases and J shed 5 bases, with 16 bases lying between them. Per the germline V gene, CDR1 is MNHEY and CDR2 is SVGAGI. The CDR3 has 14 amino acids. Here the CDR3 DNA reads TGTGCCAGCAGGGGGACGGGGGAACATTATGGCTACACCTTC. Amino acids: CASRGTGEHYGYTF.

CDR3: CASSIQGVGQPQHF. In DNA, the CDR3 is TGTGCCAGCAGTATCCAGGGGGTCGGTCAGCCCCAGCATTTT. The chain employs TRBV6-5 and TRBJ1-5; 7 bases map to TRBD1. The J segment lost 6 bases and the V segment lost 5 bases, leaving 7 bases of the junction unmatched. Germline V gene lookup returns CDR1 MNHEY and CDR2 SVGAGI. The CDR3 sequence is 14 residues long.

The CDR3 sequence: CAIHPGQGLKLAFF. The CDR3 DNA sequence: TGTGCCATCCACCCGGGGCAGGGGCTAAAGTTAGCTTTCTTT. The chain joins TRBV10-3 to TRBJ1-1; D may be TRBD1 (6 bases). Between the trimmed V and J ends, which lost 8 bases and 10 bases, there was a span of 23 bases. CDR1 and CDR2 (germline): ENHRY, SYGVKD. This CDR3 has 14 residues.

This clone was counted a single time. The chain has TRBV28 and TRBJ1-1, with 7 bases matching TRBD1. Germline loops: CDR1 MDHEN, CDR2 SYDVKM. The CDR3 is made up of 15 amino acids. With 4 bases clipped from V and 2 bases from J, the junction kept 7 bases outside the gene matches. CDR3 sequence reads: CASSSGTDLNTEAFF. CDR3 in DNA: TGTGCCAGCAGTTCGGGGACAGACCTCAACACTGAAGCTTTCTTT.

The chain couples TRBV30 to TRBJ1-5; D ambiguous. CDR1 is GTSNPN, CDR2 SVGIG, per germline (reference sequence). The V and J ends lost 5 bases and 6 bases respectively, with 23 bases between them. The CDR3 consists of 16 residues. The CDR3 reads CAWGGSAAALGQPQHF. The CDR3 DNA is TGTGCCTGGGGAGGGAGCGCCGCGGCGTTGGGTCAGCCCCAGCATTTT.

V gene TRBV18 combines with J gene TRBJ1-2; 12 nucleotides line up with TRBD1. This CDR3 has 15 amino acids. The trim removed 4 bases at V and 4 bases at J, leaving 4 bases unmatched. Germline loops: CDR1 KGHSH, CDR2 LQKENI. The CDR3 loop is CASSRGQGASYGYTF. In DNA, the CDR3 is TGTGCCAGCTCACGGGGACAGGGGGCAAGCTATGGCTACACCTTC.

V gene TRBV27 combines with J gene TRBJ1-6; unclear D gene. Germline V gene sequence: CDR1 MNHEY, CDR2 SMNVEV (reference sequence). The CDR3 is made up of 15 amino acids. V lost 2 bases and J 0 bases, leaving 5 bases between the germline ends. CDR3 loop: CASSLRGSYNSPLHF. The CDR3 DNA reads TGTGCCAGCAGTTTACGAGGCTCCTATAATTCACCCCTCCACTTT.

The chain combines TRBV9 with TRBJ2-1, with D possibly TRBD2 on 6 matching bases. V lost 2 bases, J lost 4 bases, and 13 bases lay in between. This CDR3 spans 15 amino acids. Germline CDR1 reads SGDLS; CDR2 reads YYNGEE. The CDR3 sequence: CASSVNVGGYNEQFF. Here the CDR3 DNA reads TGTGCCAGCAGCGTTAATGTGGGGGGTTACAATGAGCAGTTCTTC.

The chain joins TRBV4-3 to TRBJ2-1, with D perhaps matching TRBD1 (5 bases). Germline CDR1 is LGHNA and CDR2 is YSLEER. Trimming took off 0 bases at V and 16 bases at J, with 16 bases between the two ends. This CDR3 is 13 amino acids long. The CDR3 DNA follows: TGCGCCAGCAGCCAAGATCCTAGGGGATTAAGTTTCTTC. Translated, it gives CASSQDPRGLSFF.

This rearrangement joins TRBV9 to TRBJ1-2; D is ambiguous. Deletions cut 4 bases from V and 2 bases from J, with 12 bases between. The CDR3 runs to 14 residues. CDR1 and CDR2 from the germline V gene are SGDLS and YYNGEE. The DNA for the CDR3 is TGTGCCAGCAGCCTCGGGGTAGAGAACTATGGCTACACCTTC. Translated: CASSLGVENYGYTF.

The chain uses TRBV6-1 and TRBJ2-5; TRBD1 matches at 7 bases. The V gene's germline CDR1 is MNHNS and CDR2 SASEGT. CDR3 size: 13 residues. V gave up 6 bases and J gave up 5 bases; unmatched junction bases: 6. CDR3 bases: TGTGCCAGCAGACTAAAGGACAGGGAGACCCAGTACTTC. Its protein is CASRLKDRETQYF.